This record concerns one T cell receptor (beta chain) sequence. The record originates from a study of T cells in tumors after PD-1 blockade. V was cut by 2 bases and J by 5 bases, with 11 bases left in between. Germline V gene lookup returns CDR1 SGHNT and CDR2 YENEEA. The CDR3 covers 14 residues. The repertoire was sequenced with immunoSEQ multiplex PCR; TCRdb's copy has only in-frame clones and lacks some. The sample includes over 60,000 clones, over 65% of them seen just once. This material consisted of PBMCs, taken after anti-PD-1 treatment. The rearrangement joins TRBV11-3 to TRBJ2-3, with D possibly matching TRBD1 (6 bases). This receptor was taken from a human donor with basal cell carcinoma. The chain's CDR3 is CASSLFGGEDTQYF. The CDR3 nucleotides are TGTGCCAGCAGCTTATTTGGGGGCGAAGATACGCAGTATTTT. Filled out from reference TRBV11-3 and TRBJ2-3, the complete variable domain reads EAGVVQSPRYKIIEKKQPVAFWCNPISGHNTLYWYLQNLGQGPELLIRYENEEAVDDSQLPKDRFSAERLKGVDSTLKIQPAELGDSAVYLCASSLFGGEDTQYFGPGTRLTVL.